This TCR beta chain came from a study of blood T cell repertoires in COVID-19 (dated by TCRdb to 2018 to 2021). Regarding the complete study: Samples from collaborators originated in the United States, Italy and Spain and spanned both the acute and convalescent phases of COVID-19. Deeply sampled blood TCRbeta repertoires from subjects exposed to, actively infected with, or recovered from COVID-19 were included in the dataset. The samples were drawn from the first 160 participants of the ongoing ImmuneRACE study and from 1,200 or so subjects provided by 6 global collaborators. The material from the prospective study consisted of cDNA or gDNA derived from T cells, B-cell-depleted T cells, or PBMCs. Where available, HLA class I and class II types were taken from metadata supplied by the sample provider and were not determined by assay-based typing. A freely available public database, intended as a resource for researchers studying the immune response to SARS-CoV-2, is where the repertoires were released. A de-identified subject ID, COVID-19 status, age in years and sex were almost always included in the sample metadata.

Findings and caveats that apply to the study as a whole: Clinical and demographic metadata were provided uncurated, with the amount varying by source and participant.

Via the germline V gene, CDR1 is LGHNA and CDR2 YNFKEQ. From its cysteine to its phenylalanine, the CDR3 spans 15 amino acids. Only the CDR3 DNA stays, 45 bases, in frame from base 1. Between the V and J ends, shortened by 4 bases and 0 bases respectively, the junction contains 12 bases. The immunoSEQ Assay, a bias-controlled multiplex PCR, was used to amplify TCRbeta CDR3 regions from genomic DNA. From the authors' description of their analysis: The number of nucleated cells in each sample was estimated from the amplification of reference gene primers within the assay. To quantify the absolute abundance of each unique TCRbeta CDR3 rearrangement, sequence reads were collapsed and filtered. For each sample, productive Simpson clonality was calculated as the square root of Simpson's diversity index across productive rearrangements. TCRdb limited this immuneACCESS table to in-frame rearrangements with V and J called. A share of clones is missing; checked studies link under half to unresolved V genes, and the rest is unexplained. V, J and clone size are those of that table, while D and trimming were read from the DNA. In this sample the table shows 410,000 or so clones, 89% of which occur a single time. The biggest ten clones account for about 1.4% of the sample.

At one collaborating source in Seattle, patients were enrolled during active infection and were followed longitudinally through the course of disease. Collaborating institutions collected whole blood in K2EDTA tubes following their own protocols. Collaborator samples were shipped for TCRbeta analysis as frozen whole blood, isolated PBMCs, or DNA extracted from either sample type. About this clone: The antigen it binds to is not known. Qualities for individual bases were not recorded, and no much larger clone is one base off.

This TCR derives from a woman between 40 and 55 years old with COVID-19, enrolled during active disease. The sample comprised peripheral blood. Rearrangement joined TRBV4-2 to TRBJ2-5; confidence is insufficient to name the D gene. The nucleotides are TGTGCCAGCAGCCCTACGGGTGGGTACCAAGAGACCCAGTACTTC. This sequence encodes CASSPTGGYQETQYF.